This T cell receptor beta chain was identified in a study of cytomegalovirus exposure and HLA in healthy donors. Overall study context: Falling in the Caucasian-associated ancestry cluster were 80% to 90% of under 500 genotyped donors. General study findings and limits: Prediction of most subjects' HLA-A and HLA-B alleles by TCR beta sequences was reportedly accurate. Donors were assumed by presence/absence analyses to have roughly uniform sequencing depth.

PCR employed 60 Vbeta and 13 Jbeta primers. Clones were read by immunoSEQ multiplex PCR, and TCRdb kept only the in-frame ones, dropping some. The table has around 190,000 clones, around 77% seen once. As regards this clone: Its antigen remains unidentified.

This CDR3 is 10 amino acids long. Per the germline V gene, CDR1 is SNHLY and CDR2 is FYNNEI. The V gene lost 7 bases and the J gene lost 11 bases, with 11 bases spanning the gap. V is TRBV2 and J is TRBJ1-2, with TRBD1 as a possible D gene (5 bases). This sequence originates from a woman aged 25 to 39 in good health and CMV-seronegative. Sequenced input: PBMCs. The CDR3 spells CASTGRVYTF. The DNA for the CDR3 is TGTGCCAGCACTGGCAGGGTTTACACCTTC.